This T cell receptor (beta chain) stems from a study of T cells after somatic rescue of genetic block. The protocol was immunoSEQ multiplex PCR, while the TCRdb copy is restricted to in-frame clones and leaves out a portion. Counted here are roughly 14,000 clones, 72% occurring once; the ten biggest clones make up 14%. Germline V gives CDR1 SGHDN, CDR2 FVKESK. The CDR3 runs 16 residues. V lost 6 bases and J lost 0; bases outside the gene matches: 8. The sequence was obtained from a boy aged 5 to 17. The specimen sequenced was peripheral blood mononuclear cells (PBMCs). This rearrangement joins TRBV14 to TRBJ2-7; 10 positions match TRBD1. The DNA for the CDR3 is TGTGCCAGCAGTCTCGGGACAGGGGATATCTCCTACGAGCAGTACTTC. This sequence encodes CASSLGTGDISYEQYF. Combining the CDR3 with reference TRBV14 and TRBJ2-7 gives the whole variable domain EAGVTQFPSHSVIEKGQTVTLRCDPISGHDNLYWYRRVMGKEIKFLLHFVKESKQDESGMPNNRFLAERTGGTYSTLKVQPAELEDSGVYFCASSLGTGDISYEQYFGPGTRLTVT.